These 18 T cell receptor beta chains share one sample of origin, sequenced in a study of blood T cell repertoires in COVID-19 (TCRdb year 2020). Receptor libraries were prepared by the immunoSEQ multiplex PCR assay. TCRdb holds this immuneACCESS table with in-frame rearrangements only. Some clones are missing; in checked studies, unresolved V genes explain under half, and the rest has no known cause. This sample comprises under 120,000 clones, roughly 85% of them detected only once. 2.1% of the sample belongs to the ten largest clones. The sample taken for sequencing was peripheral blood. The source of these receptors is a human donor in a cohort sampled during active COVID-19.

The rearrangement uses TRBV28 and TRBJ2-7, with unresolved D. Looked up from germline, CDR1 is MDHEN and CDR2 is SYDVKM. Trimming pared 1 base from V and 6 bases from J, leaving 10 bases between. This CDR3 spans 13 amino acids. The CDR3, as DNA: TGTGCCAGCAGTTTATTTAACCCAGGCGAGCAGTACTTC. This gives the protein CASSLFNPGEQYF.

The chain carries TRBV4-1 and TRBJ2-2, with a possible D match to TRBD1 (6 bases). Germline V gives CDR1 MGHRA, CDR2 YSYEKL. There are 15 residues in the CDR3. Trimming pared 1 base from V and 0 bases from J, leaving 6 bases between. For the CDR3, the DNA is TGCGCCAGCAGCCAAGGGACAGCGAACACCGGGGAGCTGTTTTTT. Protein product: CASSQGTANTGELFF.

This clone has just a few counts. CDR3 in DNA: TGTGCCAGCAGTTGGTTAATGAGCTCCTACGAGCAGTACTTC. Its protein product is CASSWLMSSYEQYF. The chain is built from TRBV28 and TRBJ2-7; D is ambiguous. This CDR3 region has 14 residues. V was pared by 4 bases and J by 0 bases, with 10 bases between. Per the germline V gene, CDR1 is MDHEN and CDR2 is SYDVKM.

This chain connects TRBV5-1 to TRBJ2-2; 8 bases map to TRBD1. There are 16 residues in the CDR3. The junction had 2 bases not matched to a gene; V was cut back by 0 bases and J by 1 base. The germline CDR1 and CDR2 sequences are SGHRS and YFSETQ. CDR3 nucleotides: TGCGCCAGCAGCTTGGCCGGGACAGGGAACACCGGGGAGCTGTTTTTT. Protein sequence: CASSLAGTGNTGELFF.

The chain is built from TRBV4-1 and TRBJ2-1; 8 bases line up with TRBD2. J gave up 4 bases and V 0 bases, and 8 bases lay outside the gene matches. From germline, CDR1 is MGHRA and CDR2 YSYEKL. This CDR3 comprises 17 residues. CDR3 in amino acids: CASSQERGASGYNEQFF. The CDR3 DNA reads TGCGCCAGCAGCCAAGAGCGGGGGGCTAGCGGATACAATGAGCAGTTCTTC.

The chain carries TRBV30 and TRBJ1-1; tentatively, D is TRBD1 (5 bases). V lost 4 bases and J lost 5, with 14 bases in between. This CDR3 has 13 residues. Germline CDR1 reads GTSNPN; CDR2 reads SVGIG (reference sequence). As DNA, the CDR3 is TGTGCCTGGACCGTAGGGGAGGGGACTGAAGCTTTCTTT. The encoded protein is CAWTVGEGTEAFF.

The rearrangement joins TRBV7-3 to TRBJ2-1, with TRBD2 identical over 11 bases. Germline CDR1 and CDR2: SGHTA and FQGTGA. The CDR3 is made up of 17 amino acids. V was pared by 2 bases and J by 5 bases, with 8 bases of the junction left unmatched. The CDR3 protein is CASSLGYTSGGHNEQFF. For the CDR3, the DNA is TGTGCCAGCAGCTTAGGGTATACTAGCGGGGGTCACAATGAGCAGTTCTTC.

CDR3 sequence: CASSSTGQGPYEQYF. CDR3 nucleotide sequence: TGTGCCAGCAGTTCCACGGGACAGGGACCCTACGAGCAGTACTTC. This sequence joins TRBV2 and TRBJ2-7; 9 positions agree with TRBD1. Germline V gene sequence: CDR1 SNHLY, CDR2 FYNNEI. With 5 bases clipped from V and 2 bases from J, the junction kept 7 bases outside the gene matches. This CDR3 is built from 15 residues.

The chain recombines TRBV3-1 (or the pseudogene TRBV3-2) with TRBJ2-5; D call uncertain. Germline CDR1 reads LGHDT; CDR2 reads YNNKEL (reference sequence). V was trimmed by 0 bases and J by 1 base, leaving 9 bases between them. This CDR3 has 15 amino acids. CDR3 sequence: CASSQEWASQETQYF. The CDR3 DNA reads TGTGCCAGCAGCCAAGAATGGGCTTCCCAAGAGACCCAGTACTTC.

In DNA, the CDR3 is TGTGCCACCAGTGCCCGCCAATGGAGGGACGGTGATTACGAGCAGTACTTC. Residues: CATSARQWRDGDYEQYF. This chain connects TRBV24-1 to TRBJ2-7; D is perhaps TRBD2 (6 bases). V lost 5 bases and J lost 4, with 23 bases in between. This CDR3 has 17 amino acids. Germline assignment: CDR1 KGHDR and CDR2 SFDVKD.

The chain carries TRBV27 and TRBJ2-5; D might be TRBD1 (7 bases). The CDR3 is 15 residues long. Trimming cost V 6 bases and J 0 bases, with 14 bases left between them. Germline V gene sequence: CDR1 MNHEY, CDR2 SMNVEV (reference sequence). This chain's CDR3 is CASRSSGGYQETQYF. DNA for the CDR3: TGTGCCAGCAGGTCATCAGGGGGGTACCAAGAGACCCAGTACTTC.

The chain links TRBV5-8 to TRBJ1-1, with 8 bases lining up with TRBD1. The trim removed 2 bases at V and 0 bases at J, leaving 6 bases unmatched. Germline CDR1 reads SGHTS; CDR2 reads YDEGEE. This CDR3 is built from 16 residues. The CDR3 here is CASSFGRQGMNTEAFF. The DNA for the CDR3 is TGTGCCAGCAGCTTTGGCCGACAGGGGATGAACACTGAAGCTTTCTTT.

The genes are TRBV4-2 and TRBJ2-3; 8 bases are a match to TRBD2. CDR3 length: 16 residues. The germline CDR1 and CDR2 sequences are LGHNA and YNFKEQ. The V and J ends lost 0 bases and 0 bases, in that order; junction bases with no gene match: 2. In DNA, the CDR3 is TGTGCCAGCAGCCAAGAACTAGCGGCTAGCACAGATACGCAGTATTTT. Translation: CASSQELAASTDTQYF.

The V call is TRBV28, the J call TRBJ2-4; 15 nucleotides match TRBD2. J gave up 0 bases and V 5 bases, and 2 bases lay outside the gene matches. The CDR3 totals 17 residues. Germline V gene lookup returns CDR1 MDHEN and CDR2 SYDVKM. The CDR3 protein is CASSGTSGGLAKNIQYF. The CDR3 region has the DNA TGTGCCAGCAGTGGGACTAGCGGGGGGCTAGCCAAAAACATTCAGTACTTC.

On this clone: The same CDR3 is also encoded by other DNA sequences in this sample. V and J are TRBV28 and TRBJ2-3; TRBD2 aligns across 11 bases. V lost 3 bases and J lost 4; bases outside the gene matches: 3. This CDR3 spans 15 amino acids. Germline loops: CDR1 MDHEN, CDR2 SYDVKM. The CDR3 DNA follows: TGTGCCAGCAGTTTGGGGACTAGCGGAGCAGATACGCAGTATTTT. This gives the protein CASSLGTSGADTQYF.

The CDR3 loop reads CASSQDVGLAITDTQYF. Written as DNA, the CDR3 is TGTGCCAGCAGCCAAGATGTAGGACTAGCTATCACAGATACGCAGTATTTT. This rearrangement joins TRBV4-2 to TRBJ2-3; TRBD2 matches at 8 bases. Germline assignment: CDR1 LGHNA and CDR2 YNFKEQ. V lost 0 bases to trimming and J lost 2 bases; unmatched junction nucleotides: 7. CDR3 size: 17 residues.

The J gene is TRBJ2-3, the V gene TRBV9; no definite D call. Trimming removed 0 bases at V and 6 bases at J, with 8 bases between. The CDR3 sequence is 13 residues long. Germline V lookup: CDR1 SGDLS, CDR2 YYNGEE. The chain's CDR3 is CASSVEKEDTQYF. In DNA form, the CDR3 reads TGTGCCAGCAGCGTAGAAAAGGAGGATACGCAGTATTTT.

The J gene is TRBJ2-7, the V gene TRBV5-1; unclear D gene. The CDR3 is 14 amino acids. The germline V gene encodes CDR1 SGHRS and CDR2 YFSETQ. The V end lost 0 bases, the J end lost 3 bases, and 10 bases lay between the germline ends. The CDR3 region has the DNA TGCGCCAGCAGCTTGGTTATAGGCGGCTACGAGCAGTACTTC. Encoded protein: CASSLVIGGYEQYF.